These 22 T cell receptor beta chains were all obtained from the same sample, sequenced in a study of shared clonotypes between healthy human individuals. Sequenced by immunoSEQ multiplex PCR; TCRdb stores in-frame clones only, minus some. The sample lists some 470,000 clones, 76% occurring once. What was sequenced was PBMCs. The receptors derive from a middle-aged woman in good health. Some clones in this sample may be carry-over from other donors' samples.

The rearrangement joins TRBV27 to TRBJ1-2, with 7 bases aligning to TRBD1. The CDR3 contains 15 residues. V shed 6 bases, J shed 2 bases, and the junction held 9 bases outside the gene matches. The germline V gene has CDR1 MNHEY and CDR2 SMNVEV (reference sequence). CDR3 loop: CASSKKTGRNYGYTF. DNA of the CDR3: TGTGCCAGCAGCAAAAAGACAGGGAGAAACTATGGCTACACCTTC.

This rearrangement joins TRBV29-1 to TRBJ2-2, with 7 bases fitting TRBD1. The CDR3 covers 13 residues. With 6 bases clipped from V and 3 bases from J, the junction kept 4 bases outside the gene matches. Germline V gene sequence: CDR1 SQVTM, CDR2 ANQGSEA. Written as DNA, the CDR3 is TGCAGCGTAGACAGGGTGGACACCGGGGAGCTGTTTTTT. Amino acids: CSVDRVDTGELFF.

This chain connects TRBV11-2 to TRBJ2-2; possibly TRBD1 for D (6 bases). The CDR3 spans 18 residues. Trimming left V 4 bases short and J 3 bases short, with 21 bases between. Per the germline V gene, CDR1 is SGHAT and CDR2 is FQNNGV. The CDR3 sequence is CASSSSRVGRGDTGELFF. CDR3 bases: TGTGCCAGCAGCTCCTCTCGCGTGGGCAGGGGTGACACCGGGGAGCTGTTTTTT.

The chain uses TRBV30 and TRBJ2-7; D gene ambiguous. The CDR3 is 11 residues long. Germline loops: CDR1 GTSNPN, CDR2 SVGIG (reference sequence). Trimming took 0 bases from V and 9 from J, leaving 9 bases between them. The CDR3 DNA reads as TGTGCCTGGAGTGTACGAGTCGGGCAGTACTTC. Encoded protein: CAWSVRVGQYF.

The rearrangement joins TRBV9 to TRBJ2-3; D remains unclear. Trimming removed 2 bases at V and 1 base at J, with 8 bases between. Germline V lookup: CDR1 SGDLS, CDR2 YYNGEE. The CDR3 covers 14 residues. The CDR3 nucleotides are TGTGCCAGCAGCGTGGGGATGGGCACAGATACGCAGTATTTT. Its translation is CASSVGMGTDTQYF.

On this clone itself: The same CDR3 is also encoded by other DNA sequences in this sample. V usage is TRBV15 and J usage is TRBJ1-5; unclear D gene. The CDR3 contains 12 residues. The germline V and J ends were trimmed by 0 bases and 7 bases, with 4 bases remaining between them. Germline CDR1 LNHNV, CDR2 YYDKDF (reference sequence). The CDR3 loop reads CATSRDSQPQHF. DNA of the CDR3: TGTGCCACCAGCAGAGATAGCCAGCCCCAGCATTTT.

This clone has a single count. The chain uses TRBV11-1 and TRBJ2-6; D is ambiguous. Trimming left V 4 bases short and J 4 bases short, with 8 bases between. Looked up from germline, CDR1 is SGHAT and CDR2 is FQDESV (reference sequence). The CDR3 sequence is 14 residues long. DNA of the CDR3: TGTGCCAGCAGCTCCCGGTGGGGGGCCAACGTCCTGACTTTC. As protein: CASSSRWGANVLTF.

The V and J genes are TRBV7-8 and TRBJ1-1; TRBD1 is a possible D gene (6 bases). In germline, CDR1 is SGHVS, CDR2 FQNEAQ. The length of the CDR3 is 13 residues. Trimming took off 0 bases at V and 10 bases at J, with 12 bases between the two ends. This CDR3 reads CASSLARGRVAFF. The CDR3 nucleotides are TGTGCCAGCAGCTTAGCCAGGGGACGAGTAGCTTTCTTT.

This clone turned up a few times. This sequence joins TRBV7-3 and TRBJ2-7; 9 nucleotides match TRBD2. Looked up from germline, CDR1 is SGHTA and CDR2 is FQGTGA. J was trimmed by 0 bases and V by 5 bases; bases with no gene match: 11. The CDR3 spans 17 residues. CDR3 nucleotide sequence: TGTGCCAGCAGCCTATCCAGACTAGCGGCTACCTCCTACGAGCAGTACTTC. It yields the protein CASSLSRLAATSYEQYF.

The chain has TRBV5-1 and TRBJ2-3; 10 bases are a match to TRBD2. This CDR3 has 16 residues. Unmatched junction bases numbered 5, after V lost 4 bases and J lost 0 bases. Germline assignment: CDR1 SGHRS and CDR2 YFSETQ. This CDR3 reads CASSPLTSGSTDTQYF. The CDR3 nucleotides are TGCGCCAGCAGCCCCTTGACTAGCGGGAGCACAGATACGCAGTATTTT.

The DNA of the CDR3 is TGTGCCAGCAGTTTTGGACAGGGGTGGACAGAGACCCAGTACTTC. It codes for CASSFGQGWTETQYF. The J gene is TRBJ2-5, the V gene TRBV28, with TRBD1 matching 9 bases. Germline lookup yields CDR1 MDHEN and CDR2 SYDVKM. V was clipped by 3 bases and J by 4 bases; unmatched bases: 6. The CDR3 length is 15 residues.

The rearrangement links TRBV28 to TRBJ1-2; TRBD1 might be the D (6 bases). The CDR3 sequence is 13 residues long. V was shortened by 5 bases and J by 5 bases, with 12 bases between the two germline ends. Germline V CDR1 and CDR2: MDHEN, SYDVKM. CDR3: CASSPGQPYGYTF. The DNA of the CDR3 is TGTGCCAGCAGTCCAGGACAGCCATATGGCTACACCTTC.

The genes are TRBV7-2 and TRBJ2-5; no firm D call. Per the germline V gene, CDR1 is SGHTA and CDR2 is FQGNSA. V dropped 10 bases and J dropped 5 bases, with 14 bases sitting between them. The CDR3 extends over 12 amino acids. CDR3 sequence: CAITTPRETQYF. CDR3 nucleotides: TGTGCCATAACTACACCGCGGGAGACCCAGTACTTC.

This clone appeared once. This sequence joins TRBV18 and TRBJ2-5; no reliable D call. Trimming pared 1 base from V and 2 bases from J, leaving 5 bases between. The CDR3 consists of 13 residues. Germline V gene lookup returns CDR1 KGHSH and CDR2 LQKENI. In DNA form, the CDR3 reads TGTGCCAGCTCACCACTAGGACAAGAGACCCAGTACTTC. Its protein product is CASSPLGQETQYF.

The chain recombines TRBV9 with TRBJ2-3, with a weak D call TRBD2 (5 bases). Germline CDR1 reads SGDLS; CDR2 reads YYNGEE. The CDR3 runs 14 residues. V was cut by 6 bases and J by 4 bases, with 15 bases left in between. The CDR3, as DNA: TGTGCCAGCACCCCACACGGGAACGCAGATACGCAGTATTTT. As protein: CASTPHGNADTQYF.

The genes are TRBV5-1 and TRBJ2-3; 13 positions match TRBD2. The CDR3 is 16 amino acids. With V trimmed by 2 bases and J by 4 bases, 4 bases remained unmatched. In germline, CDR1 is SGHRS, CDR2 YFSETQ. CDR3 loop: CASSLTSGRAADTQYF. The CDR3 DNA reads TGCGCCAGCAGCTTAACTAGCGGGAGGGCCGCAGATACGCAGTATTTT. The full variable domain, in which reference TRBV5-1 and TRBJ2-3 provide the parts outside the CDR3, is KAGVTQTPRYLIKTRGQQVTLSCSPISGHRSVSWYQQTPGQGLQFLFEYFSETQRNKGNFPGRFSGRQFSNSRSEMNVSTLELGDSALYLCASSLTSGRAADTQYFGPGTRLTVL.

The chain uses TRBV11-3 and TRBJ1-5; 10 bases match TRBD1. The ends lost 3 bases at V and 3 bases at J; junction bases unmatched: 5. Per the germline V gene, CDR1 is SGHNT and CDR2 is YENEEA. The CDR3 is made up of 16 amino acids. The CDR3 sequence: CASSFPDRGPNQPQHF. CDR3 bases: TGTGCCAGCAGCTTCCCTGACAGGGGGCCCAATCAGCCCCAGCATTTT.

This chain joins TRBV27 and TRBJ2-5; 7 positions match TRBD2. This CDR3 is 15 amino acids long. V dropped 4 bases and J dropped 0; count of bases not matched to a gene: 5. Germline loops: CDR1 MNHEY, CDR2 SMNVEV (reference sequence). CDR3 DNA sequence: TGTGCCAGCAGTTACCGGCGGGGGAACCAAGAGACCCAGTACTTC. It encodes CASSYRRGNQETQYF.

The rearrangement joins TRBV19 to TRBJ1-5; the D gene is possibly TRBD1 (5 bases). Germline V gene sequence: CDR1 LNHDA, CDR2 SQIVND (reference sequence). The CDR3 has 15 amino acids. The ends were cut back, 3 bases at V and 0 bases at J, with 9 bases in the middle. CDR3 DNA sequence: TGTGCCAGTAGTATCGGGGCTTATAGCAATCAGCCCCAGCATTTT. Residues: CASSIGAYSNQPQHF. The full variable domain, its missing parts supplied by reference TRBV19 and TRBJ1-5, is DGGITQSPKYLFRKEGQNVTLSCEQNLNHDAMYWYRQDPGQGLRLIYYSQIVNDFQKGDIAEGYSVSREKKESFPLTVTSAQKNPTAFYLCASSIGAYSNQPQHFGDGTRLSIL.

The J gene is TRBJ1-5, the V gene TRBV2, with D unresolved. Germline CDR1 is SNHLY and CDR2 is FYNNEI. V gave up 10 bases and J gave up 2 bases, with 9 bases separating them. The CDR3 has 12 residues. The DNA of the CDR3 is TGTGCCACCAGAACAGGCAATCAGCCCCAGCATTTT. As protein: CATRTGNQPQHF.

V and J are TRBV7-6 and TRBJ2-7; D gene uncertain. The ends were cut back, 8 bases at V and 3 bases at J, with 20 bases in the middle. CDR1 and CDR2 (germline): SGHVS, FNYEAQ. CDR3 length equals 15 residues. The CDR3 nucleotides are TGTGCCAGCGGGCTGGGATCACCAGCCTACTACGAGCAGTACTTC. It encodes CASGLGSPAYYEQYF.

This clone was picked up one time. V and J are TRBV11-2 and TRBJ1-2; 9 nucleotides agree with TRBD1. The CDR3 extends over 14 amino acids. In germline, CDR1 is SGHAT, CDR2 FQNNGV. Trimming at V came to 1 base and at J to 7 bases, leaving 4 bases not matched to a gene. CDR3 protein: CASSLGGQGSGYTF. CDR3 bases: TGTGCCAGCAGCTTAGGGGGACAGGGTTCTGGCTACACCTTC.